The source of this TCR beta chain is a study of monozygotic twins with inflammatory bowel disease. Whole-study results and caveats: Patients received differing immunosuppressive treatments, which may have added variability to their repertoires. Reduced clonotype sharing with other individuals was observed in IBD patients relative to healthy twins, especially with disease activity.

With regard to this clonotype: Its cognate antigen is unknown.

Every TCR library consumed around 4,000 ng of total RNA. From its re-call of the 5' RACE reads, TCRdb lists each CDR3 protein once, without DNA. This sample's table has roughly 140,000 distinct CDR3 sequences. Unsorted whole blood yielded the total RNA, with T cells left unselected. From germline, CDR1 is MGHRA and CDR2 YSYEKL. CDR3 size: 16 residues. The chain combines TRBV4-1 with TRBJ1-5; the D call from TCRdb, TRBD1, cannot be confirmed without DNA. The sample was blood. The TCR comes from a human donor with ulcerative colitis or Crohn's disease, or a healthy co-twin of an affected twin (not recorded which). The CDR3 sequence: CASSQPLDGGSQPQHF.